The next 29 T cell receptor beta chains were all read from a single sample in a study of early T cells in non-severe SARS-CoV-2 infection. TCRdb processed the 5' RACE reads anew with MiXCR; each CDR3 protein has one entry. The sample contains tens of thousands of distinct CDR3 sequences, about 13% of which appear only once. Input material: whole blood. Every receptor here comes from an adult who was a healthcare worker with PCR-confirmed SARS-CoV-2 infection or an uninfected control (not recorded which).

The rearrangement links TRBV18 to TRBJ1-6; D possibly corresponds to TRBD1 (5 bases). V lost 3 bases and J 8 bases, leaving 14 bases between the germline ends. Germline CDR1 and CDR2: KGHSH and LQKENI. CDR3 length equals 15 residues. The CDR3 DNA reads TGTGCCAGCTCACCGCTCGGGCCACAGGATTCACCCCTCCACTTT. Protein product: CASSPLGPQDSPLHF.

This clonotype was picked up a small number of times. The genes are TRBV7-8 and TRBJ1-5; D is uncertain. Germline V gives CDR1 SGHVS, CDR2 FQNEAQ. The CDR3 consists of 13 residues. The V and J ends lost 3 bases and 4 bases respectively, with 7 bases between them. The CDR3 loop is CASSFDGNQPQHF. For the CDR3, the DNA is TGTGCCAGCAGCTTTGACGGGAATCAGCCCCAGCATTTT.

This clonotype has ten or more counts. The chain carries TRBV28 and TRBJ1-1; TRBD1 matches 8 bases. Per germline, CDR1 MDHEN and CDR2 SYDVKM. V lost 0 bases to trimming and J lost 6 bases; unmatched junction nucleotides: 9. The CDR3 runs 16 residues. CDR3 loop: CASSLWGGQENAEAFF. The CDR3 DNA reads as TGTGCCAGCAGTTTATGGGGGGGACAGGAAAACGCTGAAGCTTTCTTT.

The chain uses TRBV11-2 and TRBJ2-1; no reliable D call. The CDR3 loop spans 13 amino acids. The V and J ends lost 9 bases and 10 bases respectively, with 19 bases between them. CDR1 is SGHAT and CDR2 is FQNNGV in the germline V gene. The CDR3 DNA follows: TGTGCCAGTCAAGCTGGCACTTATGGCGAGCAGTTCTTC. Protein product: CASQAGTYGEQFF.

This clonotype was counted many times. The genes are TRBV11-2 and TRBJ1-5; D gene uncertain. Trimming shortened V by 4 bases and J by 0 bases, and 7 bases separated the two germline ends. The CDR3 contains 14 residues. From germline, CDR1 is SGHAT and CDR2 FQNNGV. The CDR3 DNA sequence: TGTGCCAGCAGCTCCTCCGATAGCAATCAGCCCCAGCATTTT. Translation gives CASSSSDSNQPQHF.

Sample share makes this clonotype medium-sized. The gene calls are TRBV7-2 and TRBJ2-3; D unclear. Per the germline V gene, CDR1 is SGHTA and CDR2 is FQGNSA. The CDR3 contains 16 residues. Trimming stripped 1 base from V and 0 bases from J, with 11 bases between. CDR3 sequence: CASSLVGAASTDTQYF. CDR3 in DNA: TGTGCCAGCAGCTTAGTCGGCGCCGCTAGCACAGATACGCAGTATTTT.

This clonotype has at least ten counts. V and J are TRBV29-1 and TRBJ2-1, with 7 bases identical to TRBD1. The CDR3 length is 12 residues. CDR1 and CDR2 from the germline V gene are SQVTM and ANQGSEA. J was trimmed by 12 bases and V by 5 bases; bases with no gene match: 10. Written as DNA, the CDR3 is TGCAGCGTTCACAGGGGTGGGTTAGCGCAGTTCTTC. Protein product: CSVHRGGLAQFF.

This clonotype was observed a few times. The V and J genes are TRBV28 and TRBJ1-2; D is undetermined. Germline V lookup: CDR1 MDHEN, CDR2 SYDVKM. V lost 3 bases and J lost 6, with 5 bases in between. The CDR3 has 11 residues. CDR3 DNA: TGTGCCAGCAGTTTCTACGATGGCTACACCTTC. This gives the protein CASSFYDGYTF.

The genes are TRBV5-6 and TRBJ2-7; D is possibly TRBD1 or TRBD2 (5 bases each). CDR1 is SGHDT, CDR2 YYEEEE, per germline. The length of the CDR3 is 15 residues. V lost 3 bases to trimming and J lost 3 bases, with 16 bases between them. CDR3 protein: CASSSGPREYYEQYF. The CDR3 DNA is TGTGCCAGCAGCTCGGGACCGCGAGAATACTACGAGCAGTACTTC.

The gene calls are TRBV29-1 and TRBJ2-7, with D unresolved. This CDR3 region has 12 residues. Trimming stripped 1 base from V and 3 bases from J, with 7 bases between. Germline CDR1 SQVTM, CDR2 ANQGSEA. CDR3 amino acids: CSVEGLSYEQYF. The CDR3 coding sequence is TGCAGCGTTGAAGGTCTCAGCTACGAGCAGTACTTC.

This clonotype has a count of ten or more. The J gene is TRBJ2-1, the V gene TRBV27; no clear D. The CDR3 runs 12 residues. V dropped 2 bases and J dropped 10 bases, with 9 bases sitting between them. Germline loops: CDR1 MNHEY, CDR2 SMNVEV (reference sequence). The DNA for the CDR3 is TGTGCCAGCAGTTTACCTTTAGGGGAGCAGTTCTTC. It yields the protein CASSLPLGEQFF.

This chain connects TRBV29-1 to TRBJ2-7, with 11 bases lining up with TRBD1. The CDR3 is made up of 13 amino acids. V was pared by 7 bases and J by 5 bases, with 7 bases of the junction left unmatched. The germline gives CDR1 SQVTM, CDR2 ANQGSEA. CDR3 protein: CSAPGQGANEQYF. The CDR3 nucleotides read TGCAGCGCCCCTGGACAGGGGGCAAACGAGCAGTACTTC.

This clonotype was detected many times. The chain carries TRBV30 and TRBJ1-1; TRBD1 might be the D (6 bases). CDR1 is GTSNPN and CDR2 is SVGIG in the germline V gene (reference sequence). CDR3 length equals 14 residues. V was cut by 5 bases and J by 5 bases, with 18 bases left in between. The CDR3 sequence is CAWDTLHRVTEAFF. Here the CDR3 DNA reads TGTGCCTGGGACACTTTGCACAGGGTGACTGAAGCTTTCTTT.

This clonotype was seen only a few times. The chain carries TRBV6-2 or TRBV6-3 and TRBJ2-1; 9 bases are shared with TRBD2. CDR1 and CDR2 from the germline V gene are MNHEY and SVGEGT. V shed 6 bases and J 2 bases; nucleotides not matched to a gene: 8. The CDR3 loop spans 16 amino acids. The chain's CDR3 is CASRDLSGRPYNEQFF. The CDR3 DNA reads TGTGCCAGCAGGGACCTTAGCGGGAGACCCTACAATGAGCAGTTCTTC.

The chain joins TRBV20-1 to TRBJ2-5; 8 bases align to TRBD2. The CDR3 is 15 residues long. V lost 3 bases, J lost 5 bases, and 11 bases stayed unmatched. From germline, CDR1 is DFQATT and CDR2 SNEGSKA (reference sequence). CDR3 bases: TGCAGTGCTAGCCCGGGTAGCGGGACACGGGAGACCCAGTACTTC. Amino acid sequence: CSASPGSGTRETQYF.

The sample holds many counts of this clonotype. The chain joins TRBV20-1 to TRBJ1-4; D may be TRBD1 (5 bases). This CDR3 has 12 residues. V shed 6 bases and J shed 6 bases, with 11 bases lying between them. Germline loops: CDR1 DFQATT, CDR2 SNEGSKA (reference sequence). The CDR3 sequence: CSAVRDHEKLFF. The CDR3 DNA reads TGCAGTGCCGTCCGGGACCATGAAAAACTGTTTTTT.

This clonotype has ten or more counts. V usage is TRBV12-3 or TRBV12-4 and J usage is TRBJ2-7; the match to TRBD2 covers 13 bases. The CDR3 is 16 amino acids. With V trimmed by 5 bases and J by 7 bases, 11 bases remained unmatched. The CDR3 DNA sequence: TGTGCCAGCAGTCCCCGACTAGCGGGGGGCGGAGCGGAGCAGTACTTC. This codes for CASSPRLAGGGAEQYF.

This clonotype showed up many times. The CDR3 reads CASSPGLGNTIYF. As DNA, the CDR3 is TGTGCCAGCAGCCCGGGCCTCGGAAACACCATATATTTT. The chain carries TRBV7-2 and TRBJ1-3; D gene unclear. The CDR3 loop spans 13 amino acids. V was shortened by 5 bases and J by 4 bases, with 9 bases between the two germline ends. Germline CDR1 reads SGHTA; CDR2 reads FQGNSA.

This chain links TRBV5-4 with TRBJ2-1, with D possibly matching TRBD2 (5 bases). V was cut by 5 bases and J by 2 bases, with 14 bases left in between. The CDR3 has 15 residues. Germline V gene lookup returns CDR1 SGHNT and CDR2 YYREEE (reference sequence). The CDR3 sequence is CASSSEAVTYNEQFF. As DNA, the CDR3 is TGTGCCAGCAGTTCCGAAGCGGTAACCTACAATGAGCAGTTCTTC. Full variable domain (outside the CDR3, taken from reference TRBV5-4 and TRBJ2-1): ETGVTQSPTHLIKTRGQQVTLRCSSQSGHNTVSWYQQALGQGPQFIFQYYREEENGRGNFPPRFSGLQFPNYSSELNVNALELDDSALYLCASSSEAVTYNEQFFGPGTRLTVL.

V gene TRBV25-1 combines with J gene TRBJ2-6; no clear D. V lost 5 bases, J lost 0 bases, and 5 bases lay in between. The CDR3 totals 14 residues. Germline V gene sequence: CDR1 MGHDK, CDR2 SYGVNS. CDR3 DNA: TGTGCCAGCAGTTCTCGCTCTGGGGCCAACGTCCTGACTTTC. Translated, it gives CASSSRSGANVLTF.

This clonotype came up many times. The genes are TRBV20-1 and TRBJ2-1; 11 positions agree with TRBD2. CDR3 size: 15 residues. Germline-derived CDR1 and CDR2 are DFQATT and SNEGSKA (reference sequence). CDR3 protein: CSAQKTSGSVGEQFF. CDR3 DNA: TGCAGCGCGCAAAAAACTAGCGGGAGTGTGGGTGAGCAGTTCTTC.

The CDR3 bases are TGTGCCAGCAGTAACTACAGCACAGATACGCAGTATTTT. This sequence encodes CASSNYSTDTQYF. The rearrangement uses TRBV12-3 or TRBV12-4 and TRBJ2-3; D unresolved. With 5 bases removed from V and 0 bases from J, the gap between germline ends came to 6 bases. CDR3 length: 13 residues.

The CDR3 bases are TGTGCCACCCACGGCGGACAGGCCGGGACCGGGGAGCTGTTTTTT. Encoded protein: CATHGGQAGTGELFF. J is TRBJ2-2 and V is TRBV7-6, with TRBD1 identical over 7 bases. This CDR3 is built from 15 residues. The J segment lost 5 bases and the V segment lost 10 bases, leaving 13 bases of the junction unmatched. The germline V gene encodes CDR1 SGHVS and CDR2 FNYEAQ.

The V call is TRBV25-1, the J call TRBJ2-7, with a possible D match to TRBD2 (5 bases). There are 14 residues in the CDR3. Germline loops: CDR1 MGHDK, CDR2 SYGVNS. V dropped 5 bases and J dropped 2 bases, with 13 bases sitting between them. This CDR3 reads CASSSDYSAYEQYF. CDR3 nucleotide sequence: TGTGCCAGCAGTTCCGACTACTCCGCCTACGAGCAGTACTTC.

The chain links TRBV11-2 to TRBJ2-3; D is undetermined. Germline CDR1 and CDR2: SGHAT and FQNNGV. This CDR3 region has 13 residues. Trimming took off 1 base at V and 2 bases at J, with 4 bases between the two ends. CDR3 in amino acids: CASSLGDTDTQYF. The CDR3, as DNA: TGTGCCAGCAGCTTAGGCGACACAGATACGCAGTATTTT.

This clonotype has at least ten counts. The gene calls are TRBV7-2 and TRBJ1-6; D is ambiguous. V was clipped by 4 bases and J by 4 bases, with 20 bases between them. Germline CDR1 reads SGHTA; CDR2 reads FQGNSA. The CDR3 has 18 amino acids. The CDR3 sequence: CASSSSGYRDPYNSPLHF. The DNA for the CDR3 is TGTGCCAGCAGCTCAAGCGGGTATAGGGATCCTTATAATTCACCCCTCCACTTT.

A few counts support this clonotype. V and J are TRBV12-5 and TRBJ2-1, with 11 bases identical to TRBD2. V shed 5 bases, J shed 4 bases, and the junction held 4 bases outside the gene matches. The length of the CDR3 is 15 residues. Germline loops: CDR1 LGHNT, CDR2 FRNRAP. CDR3 DNA sequence: TGTGCTAGTGGTCCCATAGCGGGAGGGTACAATGAGCAGTTCTTC. Protein: CASGPIAGGYNEQFF.

This clonotype has at least ten counts. The chain couples TRBV10-1 to TRBJ2-3, with a weak D call TRBD1 (6 bases). Germline-derived CDR1 and CDR2 are WNHNN and SYGVQD (reference sequence). V was trimmed by 0 bases and J by 3 bases, leaving 16 bases between them. The CDR3 is 17 amino acids. CDR3 sequence (DNA): TGCGCCAGCAGTGAGTCTCAACAGGGTTTAGGAACAGATACGCAGTATTTT. It is translated as CASSESQQGLGTDTQYF.

This clonotype was observed at least ten times. The chain joins TRBV2 to TRBJ2-3; TRBD2 is a possible D gene (6 bases). In germline, CDR1 is SNHLY, CDR2 FYNNEI. V shed 8 bases and J shed 0 bases, with 12 bases lying between them. This CDR3 region has 14 residues. For the CDR3, the DNA is TGTGCCAGCGGACTACCCTGGAGCACAGATACGCAGTATTTT. Its translation: CASGLPWSTDTQYF.